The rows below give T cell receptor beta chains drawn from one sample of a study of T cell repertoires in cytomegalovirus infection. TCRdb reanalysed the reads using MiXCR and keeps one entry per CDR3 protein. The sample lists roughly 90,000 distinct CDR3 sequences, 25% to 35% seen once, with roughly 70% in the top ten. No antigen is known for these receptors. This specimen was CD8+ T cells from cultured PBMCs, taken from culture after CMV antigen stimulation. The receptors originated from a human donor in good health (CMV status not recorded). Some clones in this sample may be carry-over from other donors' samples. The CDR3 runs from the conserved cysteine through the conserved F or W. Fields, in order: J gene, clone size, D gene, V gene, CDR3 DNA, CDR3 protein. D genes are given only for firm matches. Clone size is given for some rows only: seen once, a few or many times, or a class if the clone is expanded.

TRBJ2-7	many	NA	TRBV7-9	TGTGCCAGCAGCCCTAGGGGAGACTGGCCTAGGGAGCAGTACTTC	CASSPRGDWPREQYF
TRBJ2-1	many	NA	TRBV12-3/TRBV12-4	TGTGCCAGCAGTTTAAAGGTTGGCGGCCTAGACTCCTACAATGAGCAGTTCTTC	CASSLKVGGLDSYNEQFF
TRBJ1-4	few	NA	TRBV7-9	TGTGCCAGCAGCTTAGTTGCAGGGGTTAATGAAAAACTGTTTTTT	CASSLVAGVNEKLFF
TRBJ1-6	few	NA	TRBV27	TGTGCCAGCAGTTTAAGTCCTATTAGCTCCTATAATTCACCCCTCCACTTT	CASSLSPISSYNSPLHF
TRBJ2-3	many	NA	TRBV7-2	TGTGCCAGCAGCTTCTCTAGCACAGATACGCAGTATTTT	CASSFSSTDTQYF
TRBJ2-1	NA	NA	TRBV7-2	TGTGCCAGCAGCTTAGTTTCAGGGTCCTACAATGAGCAGTTCTTC	CASSLVSGSYNEQFF
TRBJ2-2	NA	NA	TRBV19	TGTGCCAGTAGTCTTGGGGGGCCCGGGGAGCTGTTTTTT	CASSLGGPGELFF
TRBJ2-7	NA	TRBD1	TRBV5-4	TGTGCCAGCAGCCCTGACAGGGGAGCCCTCTACGAGCAGTACTTC	CASSPDRGALYEQYF
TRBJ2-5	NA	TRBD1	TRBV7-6	TGTGCCAGCAGCTCTCAGGGGGCTCGAGAGACCCAGTACTTC	CASSSQGARETQYF
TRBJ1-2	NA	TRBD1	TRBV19	TGTGCCAGTAGTGGCCGGTTCGTCAGGGGGAAGGTTGGCTACACCTTC	CASSGRFVRGKVGYTF
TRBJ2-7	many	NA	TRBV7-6	TGTGCCAGCAGCTTATTTCAGGGTACCTACGAGCAGTACTTC	CASSLFQGTYEQYF
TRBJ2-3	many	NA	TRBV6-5	TGTGCCAGCAGTTACTCTGCGGGGTACGCAGATACGCAGTATTTT	CASSYSAGYADTQYF
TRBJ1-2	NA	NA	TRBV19	TGTGCCAGTAGTATAGGTACTCCTGGCTACACCTTC	CASSIGTPGYTF
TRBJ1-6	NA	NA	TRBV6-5	TGTGCCAGCACTTTGACGGCGGGCTCCTATAATTCACCCCTCCACTTT	CASTLTAGSYNSPLHF
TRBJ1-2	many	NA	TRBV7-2	TGTGCCAGCAGCAAACCTGAACAGCTCATCTATGGCTACACCTTC	CASSKPEQLIYGYTF
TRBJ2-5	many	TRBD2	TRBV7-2	TGTGCCAGCAGCTTAGTAGAGGGGGCAGCGGGGGGGGAAGAGACCCAGTACTTC	CASSLVEGAAGGEETQYF
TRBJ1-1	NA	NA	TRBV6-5	TGTGCCAGCAGTTACAGTCTGGGCAGCACTGAAGCTTTCTTT	CASSYSLGSTEAFF
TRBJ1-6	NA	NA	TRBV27	TGTGCCAGCAGTTTAGGGGCAGGCGGCCTCCACTTT	CASSLGAGGLHF
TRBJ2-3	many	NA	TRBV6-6	TGTGCCAGCCTTGAGACCCCCGGGACCCTGATAGGCACAGATACGCAGTATTTT	CASLETPGTLIGTDTQYF
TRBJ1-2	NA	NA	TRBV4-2	TGTGCCAGCAGCCAAGCCCCAGGGACCTATGGCTACACCTTC	CASSQAPGTYGYTF
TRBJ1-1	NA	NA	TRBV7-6	TGTGCCGGCAGCTTCCGGGGGGGGAACACTGAAGCTTTCTTT	CAGSFRGGNTEAFF
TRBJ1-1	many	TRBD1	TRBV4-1	TGCGCCAGCAGCCAAGAACTGACAGGGCGGGGGGTTGAAGCTTTCTTT	CASSQELTGRGVEAFF
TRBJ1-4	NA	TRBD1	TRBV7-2	TGTGCCAGCAGCTTATCCACAGGGGAAATAGTTGCAACTAATGAAAAACTGTTTTTT	CASSLSTGEIVATNEKLFF
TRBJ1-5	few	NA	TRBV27	TGTGCCAGCGCAAGACAGGTTTATCAGCCCCAGCATTTT	CASARQVYQPQHF
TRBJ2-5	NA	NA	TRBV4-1	TGCGCCAGCAGCCAAGATCTCGAGACCCAGTACTTC	CASSQDLETQYF
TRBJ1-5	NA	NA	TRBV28	TGTGCCAGCAACTCCCGGACAGAAGGGAGGAACCAGCCCCAGCATTTT	CASNSRTEGRNQPQHF
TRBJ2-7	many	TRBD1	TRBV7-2	TGTGCCAGCAGCCTACAAGACAGGGAGAGCGAGCAGTACTTC	CASSLQDRESEQYF
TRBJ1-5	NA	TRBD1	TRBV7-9	TGTGCCAGCAGCGGTTCCGGGACAGTCAATCAGCCCCAGCATTTT	CASSGSGTVNQPQHF
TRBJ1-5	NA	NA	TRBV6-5	TGTGCCAGCAGCCAAGCCTTCAATCAGCCCCAGCATTTT	CASSQAFNQPQHF
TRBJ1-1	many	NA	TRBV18	TGTGCCAGCTCACCACTGAGAGTAGGCGCTGAAGCTTTCTTT	CASSPLRVGAEAFF
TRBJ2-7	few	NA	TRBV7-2	TGTGCCAGCATGGAGTCGGGGGACTACGAGCAGTACTTC	CASMESGDYEQYF
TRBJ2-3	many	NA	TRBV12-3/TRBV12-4	TGTGCCAGCAGTTCCTCCGGGCAATACACAGATACGCAGTATTTT	CASSSSGQYTDTQYF
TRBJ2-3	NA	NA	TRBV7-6	TGTGCCAGCAGCCCCCAGTCGGGGGGCATCGGAGATACGCAGTATTTT	CASSPQSGGIGDTQYF
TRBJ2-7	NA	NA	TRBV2	TGTGCCAGCAGTGGCGGAGGGGGATACGAGCAGTACTTC	CASSGGGGYEQYF
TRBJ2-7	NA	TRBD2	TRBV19	TGTGCCAGTAGTATGGCTAGCGGGATTCTTGGCTACGAGCAGTACTTC	CASSMASGILGYEQYF
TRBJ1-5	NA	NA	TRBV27	TGTGCCAGCAGTTTAGGACTTAGCAATCAGCCCCAGCATTTT	CASSLGLSNQPQHF
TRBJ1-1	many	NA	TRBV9	TGTGCCAGCAGCGCCTCTACAGGGCAGGGCACTGAAGCTTTCTTT	CASSASTGQGTEAFF
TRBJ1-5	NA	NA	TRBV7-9	TGTGCCAGCAGCTGGGAGTGGGATGACAATCAGCCCCAGCATTTT	CASSWEWDDNQPQHF
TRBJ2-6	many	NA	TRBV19	TGTGCCAGTAGTATTGGGCCAGTAAGTTCTGGGGCCAACGTCCTGACTTTC	CASSIGPVSSGANVLTF
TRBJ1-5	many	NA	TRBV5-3	TGTGCCAGAAGCTTGTTTCTCCCAAATCAGCCCCAGCATTTT	CARSLFLPNQPQHF
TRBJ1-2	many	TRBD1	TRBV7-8	TGTGCCAGCAGCTTAGTACAGGGGAGTGGCTACACCTTC	CASSLVQGSGYTF
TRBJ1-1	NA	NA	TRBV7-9	TGTGCCAGCAGCTCTGCGCGGGGCACTGAAGCTTTCTTT	CASSSARGTEAFF
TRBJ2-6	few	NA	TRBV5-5	TGTGCCAGCAGCTTGGAGGGATTGGTCCTCTCTGGGGCCAACGTCCTGACTTTC	CASSLEGLVLSGANVLTF
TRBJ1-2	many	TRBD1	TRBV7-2	TGTGCCAGCAGCCCGCGGACAGGGGCCCATGGCTACACCTTC	CASSPRTGAHGYTF
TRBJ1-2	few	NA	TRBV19	TGTGCCAGTATCGGGCCCACGGGAAGCGGCTATGGCTACACCTTC	CASIGPTGSGYGYTF
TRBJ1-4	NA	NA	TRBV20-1	TGCAGTGCTAGAGATGGGGCCGTGCGGCTGTTTTTT	CSARDGAVRLFF